This is a list of T cell receptor beta chains from one sample in a study of post-analysis software for immune sequencing data. TCRdb used MiXCR to reprocess the PCR reads, holding one entry per CDR3 protein. This sample carries some 500,000 distinct CDR3 sequences, approximately 46% of them seen once, and the ten largest clones take over 10%. Sequenced sample: blood. These receptors came from a girl aged 10-17 years with multiple sclerosis. Each CDR3 is given with its conserved first and last residue. Each record gives: J gene, clone size, D gene, V gene, CDR3 protein, CDR3 DNA. A D gene is named only where the DNA matches it firmly. Only some rows state a clone size, as once, few, many or a class for expanded clones.

TRBJ1-2,.,.,TRBV3-1,CASSQAGGQGYTF,TGTGCCAGCAGCCAAGCAGGCGGGCAGGGCTACACCTTC
TRBJ2-1,.,.,TRBV4-1,CASSQGGVSSYNEQFF,TGCGCCAGCAGCCAAGGTGGGGTGTCCTCCTACAATGAGCAGTTCTTC
TRBJ2-2,.,TRBD1,TRBV7-6,CASSRDRGITGELFF,TGTGCCAGCAGCCGGGACAGGGGAATCACCGGGGAGCTGTTTTTT
TRBJ1-2,.,TRBD1,TRBV6-6,CASSYSGQINYGYTF,TGTGCCAGCAGTTACTCGGGACAGATTAACTATGGCTACACCTTC
TRBJ2-7,.,TRBD2,TRBV20-1,CSATPTSGSSYEQYF,TGCAGTGCTACACCCACTAGCGGTAGCTCCTACGAGCAGTACTTC
TRBJ2-7,.,TRBD1,TRBV5-1,CANSRTGVEQYF,TGCGCCAACAGCCGGACAGGGGTCGAGCAGTACTTC
TRBJ2-5,.,.,TRBV7-2,CASSFLPGVGQTQYF,TGTGCCAGCAGCTTCCTTCCGGGAGTAGGGCAGACCCAGTACTTC
TRBJ2-7,few,.,TRBV20-1,CSARLLAETYEQYF,TGCAGTGCTAGGTTACTAGCTGAAACCTACGAGCAGTACTTC
TRBJ1-1,.,.,TRBV6-5,CASSYSRSPGNTEAFF,TGTGCCAGCAGTTACTCGAGATCCCCTGGGAACACTGAAGCTTTCTTT
TRBJ2-7,.,.,TRBV7-2,CASSFATGRKYF,TGTGCCAGCAGCTTCGCCACAGGGAGAAAGTACTTC
TRBJ2-3,.,TRBD2,TRBV7-3,CASSPSGRADTQYF,TGTGCCAGCAGCCCTAGCGGGAGGGCAGATACGCAGTATTTT
TRBJ2-1,few,TRBD2,TRBV7-9,CASSPIAGSLNNEQFF,TGTGCCAGCAGCCCTATAGCGGGTTCGCTCAACAATGAGCAGTTCTTC
TRBJ2-1,.,TRBD2,TRBV20-1,CSAGDPTSGRVLDEQFF,TGCAGTGCTGGAGATCCGACTAGCGGGAGGGTCTTGGATGAGCAGTTCTTC
TRBJ2-5,many,.,TRBV29-1,CSVEDHRVETQYF,TGCAGCGTTGAAGATCACAGGGTAGAGACCCAGTACTTC
TRBJ1-5,few,.,TRBV29-1,CSAGESSNQPQHF,TGCAGCGCAGGGGAGTCTAGCAATCAGCCCCAGCATTTT
TRBJ2-3,.,TRBD1,TRBV14,CASSRGQLLVDGTDTQYF,TGTGCCAGCAGCAGGGGACAGCTCTTAGTAGACGGCACAGATACGCAGTATTTT
TRBJ1-2,few,.,TRBV29-1,CSAGEGYNGYTF,TGCAGCGCGGGGGAAGGGTACAATGGCTACACCTTC
TRBJ2-7,.,.,TRBV4-1,CASSQPFTSYEQYF,TGCGCCAGCAGCCAACCTTTTACCTCCTACGAGCAGTACTTC
TRBJ2-3,.,.,TRBV5-1,CASSLGFRGFGTDTQYF,TGCGCCAGCAGCTTGGGATTTAGGGGATTCGGCACAGATACGCAGTATTTT
TRBJ2-1,.,TRBD2,TRBV7-2,CASSATSGISYNEQFF,TGTGCCAGCAGCGCAACTAGCGGTATCTCCTACAATGAGCAGTTCTTC
TRBJ2-7,.,.,TRBV28,CASSPPPGLAYEQYF,TGTGCCAGCAGTCCCCCTCCGGGATTGGCCTACGAGCAGTACTTC
TRBJ2-1,once,.,TRBV28,CASSSPGWYNEQFF,TGTGCCAGCAGTTCCCCGGGGTGGTACAATGAGCAGTTCTTC
TRBJ2-7,few,.,TRBV20-1,CSARATTGPYEQYF,TGCAGTGCTAGAGCCACAACAGGGCCCTACGAGCAGTACTTC
TRBJ1-5,once,.,TRBV24-1,CATSGRSNQPQHF,TGTGCCACTTCGGGACGGAGCAATCAGCCCCAGCATTTT
TRBJ2-3,.,.,TRBV7-3,CASSPTGGVRTDTQYF,TGTGCCAGCAGCCCAACAGGGGGGGTACGCACAGATACGCAGTATTTT
TRBJ2-7,many,.,TRBV7-2,CASSQPAGDYEQYF,TGTGCCAGCAGTCAGCCGGCAGGTGACTACGAGCAGTACTTC
TRBJ2-3,.,TRBD2,TRBV24-1,CATSDLVRGFTDTQYF,TGTGCCACCAGTGATTTAGTGCGGGGGTTCACAGATACGCAGTATTTT
TRBJ2-5,once,TRBD1,TRBV20-1,CSAGITGAFQETQYF,TGCAGTGCTGGGATCACAGGGGCCTTCCAAGAGACCCAGTACTTC
TRBJ1-1,.,TRBD1,TRBV14,CASSRQGVTEAFF,TGTGCCAGCAGCCGTCAGGGGGTCACTGAAGCTTTCTTT
TRBJ2-1,.,TRBD1,TRBV5-1,CASSLYGQGIYNEQFF,TGCGCCAGCAGCTTGTATGGACAGGGAATCTACAATGAGCAGTTCTTC
TRBJ2-1,few,.,TRBV28,CASSYMGGQYNEQFF,TGTGCCAGCAGCTATATGGGGGGCCAATACAATGAGCAGTTCTTC
TRBJ2-1,few,TRBD2,TRBV12-3/TRBV12-4,CASSATSGSITDEQFF,TGTGCCAGCAGTGCGACTAGCGGGAGTATTACAGATGAGCAGTTCTTC
TRBJ2-7,.,TRBD2,TRBV14,CASSQNLAGGYEQYF,TGTGCCAGCAGCCAAAACTTAGCGGGAGGATACGAGCAGTACTTC
TRBJ2-3,.,.,TRBV29-1,CSALRGTQYF,TGCAGCGCTCTCCGGGGAACGCAGTATTTT
TRBJ2-1,few,TRBD2,TRBV20-1,CSARGGSGTGSYNEQFF,TGCAGTGCTAGAGGGGGTAGCGGGACCGGCTCCTACAATGAGCAGTTCTTC
TRBJ2-7,.,.,TRBV29-1,CSVTDGREQYF,TGCAGCGTGACGGACGGACGCGAGCAGTACTTC
TRBJ2-3,.,TRBD1,TRBV20-1,CSARGTRDSDTQYF,TGCAGTGCTAGGGGGACCCGGGACAGTGATACGCAGTATTTT